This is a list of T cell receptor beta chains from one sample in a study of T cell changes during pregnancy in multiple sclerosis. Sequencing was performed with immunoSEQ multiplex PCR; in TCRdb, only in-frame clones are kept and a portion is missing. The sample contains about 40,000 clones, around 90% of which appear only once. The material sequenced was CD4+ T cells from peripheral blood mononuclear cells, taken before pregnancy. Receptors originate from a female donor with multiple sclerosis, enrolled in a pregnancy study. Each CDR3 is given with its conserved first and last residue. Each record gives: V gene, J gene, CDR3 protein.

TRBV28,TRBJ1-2,CASSRTGDGYTF
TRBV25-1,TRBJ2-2,CASSEFTPSGYTGELFF
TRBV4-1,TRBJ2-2,CASSQPGQGMSGELFF
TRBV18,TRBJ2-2,CASSRTGMRAGELFF
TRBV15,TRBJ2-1,CATSRDPGADEQFF
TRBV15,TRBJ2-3,CATSQGFTDTQYF
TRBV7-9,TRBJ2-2,CASSLAGTGSGELFF
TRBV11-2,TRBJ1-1,CASSLEGAGKAFF
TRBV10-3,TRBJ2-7,CAINNQGRGEQYF
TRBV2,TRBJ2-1,CASNGGSSYNEQFF
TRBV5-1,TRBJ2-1,CASSLGGPSSYNEQFF
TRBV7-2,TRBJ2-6,CASSKGGSGANVLTF
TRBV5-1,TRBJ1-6,CASSLVGGTGSPLHF
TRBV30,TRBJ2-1,CAWSVQGVSNEQFF
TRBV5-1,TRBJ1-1,CASSWTGGEAFF
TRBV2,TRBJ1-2,CASSNYYQGAGYTF
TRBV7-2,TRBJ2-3,CASSLGGRARDTQYF
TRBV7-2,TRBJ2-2,CASSLGRGLNTGELFF
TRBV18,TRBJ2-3,CASSPGYGGATPDTQYF
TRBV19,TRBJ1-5,CASSPVEPQHF
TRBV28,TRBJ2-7,CASRRGGSYEQYF
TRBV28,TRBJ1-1,CASSLRYIRENTEAFF
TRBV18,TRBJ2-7,CASSPLGGPYEQYF
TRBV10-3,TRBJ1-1,CATLDSQGPEAFF
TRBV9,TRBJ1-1,CASNPGHMNTEAFF
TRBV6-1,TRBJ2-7,CASKSQGYEQYF
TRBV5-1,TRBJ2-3,CASSLVALAGGPNTDTQYF
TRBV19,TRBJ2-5,CASSMGTSVEETQYF
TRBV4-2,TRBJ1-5,CASSRGDSNQPQHF
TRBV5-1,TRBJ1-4,CASSRTGDANEKLFF
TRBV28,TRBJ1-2,CASSLFPESNYGYTF
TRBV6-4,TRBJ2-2,CASSRSGTTFTGELFF
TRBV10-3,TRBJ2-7,CAISSWVGQGAHEQYF
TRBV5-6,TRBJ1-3,CASSLGRGLGNTIYF
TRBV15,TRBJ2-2,CATSRGLNTGELFF
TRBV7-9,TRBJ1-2,CASSSQSGGGYTF
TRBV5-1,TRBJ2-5,CASSLGQGETQYF
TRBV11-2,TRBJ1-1,CASSLARQGYTEAFF
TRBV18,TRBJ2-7,CASSPGRTALYEQYF
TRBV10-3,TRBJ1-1,CAISEPTGRAFF
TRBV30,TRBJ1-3,CAWNRRSGNTIYF
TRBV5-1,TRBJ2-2,CASSLRTPGPNTGELFF
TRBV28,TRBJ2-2,CASSFVAGELFF
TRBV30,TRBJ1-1,CAWSWGGEAFF
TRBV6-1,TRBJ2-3,CASSESSGGPTDTQYF
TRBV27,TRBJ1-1,CASSFRAGSEAFF
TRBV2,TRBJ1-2,CASSPRTYGYTF
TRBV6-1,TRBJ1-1,CASSELEVIAEAFF